Below, 23 T cell receptor beta chains from the same sample are listed, as sequenced in a study of response to subunit inactivated influenza vaccine. In TCRdb, the RT-PCR reads were re-called with MiXCR into one record per CDR3 protein. The sample carries hundreds of thousands of distinct CDR3 sequences, 12% to 15% recorded once. Specimen: PBMCs from blood, collected less than 15 days before vaccination. All receptors come from a man over 45 who received an inactivated influenza vaccine.

The chain couples TRBV5-1 to TRBJ2-1, with D unclear. This CDR3 contains 12 residues. Germline V gene sequence: CDR1 SGHRS, CDR2 YFSETQ. Trimming took 2 bases from V and 9 from J, leaving 9 bases between them. The CDR3 bases are TGCGCCAGCAGCTTAGACGTAAGTGAGCAGTTCTTC. Its translation: CASSLDVSEQFF.

The chain couples TRBV6-2 or TRBV6-3 to TRBJ2-2; D call uncertain. The CDR3 has 15 residues. CDR1 is MNHEY, CDR2 SVGEGT, per germline. Trimming stripped 2 bases from V and 5 bases from J, with 12 bases between. The CDR3 here is CASSYQLTTTGELFF. The CDR3 region has the DNA TGTGCCAGCAGTTACCAACTTACTACGACCGGGGAGCTGTTTTTT.

Notes on this clonotype: Its ends do not fully match the called genes, so a read error is possible. The chain has TRBV6-4 and TRBJ2-6, with 12 bases matching TRBD2. The germline gives CDR1 MRHNA, CDR2 SNTAGT. CDR3 size: 23 residues. The DNA of the CDR3 is TGTGCCACCAGTGACTCCCCTCTGACTAGCGGGAGCCCGGAACACTCTGGGGCCAACGTCCTGACTTTC. This gives the protein CATSDSPLTSGSPEHSGANVLTF.

This chain links TRBV6-1 with TRBJ1-5; TRBD1 matches 10 bases. The CDR3 sequence is 15 residues long. J gave up 8 bases and V 6 bases, and 10 bases lay outside the gene matches. Germline assignment: CDR1 MNHNS and CDR2 SASEGT. CDR3 coding DNA: TGTGCCAGCAGCCCCGGACAGGGGGTGAATAAGCCCCAGCATTTT. Protein product: CASSPGQGVNKPQHF.

This chain uses TRBV5-1 with TRBJ1-1; possible D gene TRBD1, 5 bases. CDR3 length: 13 amino acids. Trimming pared 7 bases from V and 0 bases from J, leaving 10 bases between. Germline V lookup: CDR1 SGHRS, CDR2 YFSETQ. The CDR3 DNA is TGCGCCAGCCAGTCGGACATGAACACTGAAGCTTTCTTT. Translation: CASQSDMNTEAFF.

Ten or more counts support this clonotype. Written as DNA, the CDR3 is TGTGCCAGCAGGCGACTAGCGGAGCTCTCTGGGGCCAACGTCCTGACTTTC. As protein: CASRRLAELSGANVLTF. This chain uses TRBV27 with TRBJ2-6; TRBD2 matches at 9 bases. CDR1 is MNHEY and CDR2 is SMNVEV in the germline V gene (reference sequence). The CDR3 loop spans 17 amino acids. V was clipped by 6 bases and J by 0 bases; unmatched bases: 6.

The J gene is TRBJ2-2, the V gene TRBV7-2; no clear D. Trimming left V 6 bases short and J 3 bases short, with 14 bases between. This CDR3 is built from 15 residues. The germline V gene encodes CDR1 SGHTA and CDR2 FQGNSA. The CDR3 region has the DNA TGTGCCAGCAGTTCGAGAAGCCTAGACACCGGGGAGCTGTTTTTT. It yields the protein CASSSRSLDTGELFF. The full variable domain, with the rest looked up from reference TRBV7-2 and TRBJ2-2, is GAGVSQSPSNKVTEKGKDVELRCDPISGHTALYWYRQSLGQGLEFLIYFQGNSAPDKSGLPSDRFSAERTGGSVSTLTIQRTQQEDSAVYLCASSSRSLDTGELFFGEGSRLTVL.

In its sample, this clonotype was seen many times. The chain couples TRBV7-2 to TRBJ2-1; 8 bases agree with TRBD2. The CDR3 has 16 residues. The V gene end was trimmed by 5 bases and the J gene end by 7 bases; junction bases not matched to a gene: 13. Germline CDR1 and CDR2: SGHTA and FQGNSA. The CDR3 region is CASSIFTSGVGNEQFF. The CDR3 DNA sequence: TGTGCCAGCAGCATATTTACTAGCGGCGTGGGGAATGAGCAGTTCTTC.

This clonotype appeared a few times. V usage is TRBV29-1 and J usage is TRBJ1-5; possibly TRBD1 for D (5 bases). The germline V gene has CDR1 SQVTM and CDR2 ANQGSEA. Trimming pared 5 bases from V and 0 bases from J, leaving 14 bases between. This CDR3 has 15 amino acids. CDR3 in DNA: TGCAGCGTTTCTACCGGGGGGAATAGCAATCAGCCCCAGCATTTT. This sequence encodes CSVSTGGNSNQPQHF.

In nucleotides, the CDR3 is TGTGCCAGCAGCTTAGCGTCTAGGTCCCATGAGCAGTTCTTC. It encodes CASSLASRSHEQFF. The chain links TRBV7-9 to TRBJ2-1; D not certain. The CDR3 sequence is 14 residues long. V was cut by 0 bases and J by 8 bases, with 11 bases left in between. CDR1 is SEHNR, CDR2 FQNEAQ, per germline (reference sequence).

CDR3: CSVKTSGANPYEQYF. The CDR3 DNA reads TGCAGTGTCAAGACTAGCGGGGCCAACCCCTACGAGCAGTACTTC. The chain links TRBV20-1 to TRBJ2-7, with 11 bases that match TRBD2. The CDR3 runs 15 residues. Looked up from germline, CDR1 is DFQATT and CDR2 is SNEGSKA (reference sequence). V shed 7 bases, J shed 2 bases, and the junction held 10 bases outside the gene matches.

Only a few counts were recorded for this clonotype. This chain uses TRBV29-1 with TRBJ1-1; D not resolved. The CDR3 has 13 amino acids. The V gene lost 4 bases and the J gene lost 1 base, with 10 bases spanning the gap. Looked up from germline, CDR1 is SQVTM and CDR2 is ANQGSEA. The CDR3 loop is CSVGFRTNTEAFF. CDR3 bases: TGCAGCGTTGGTTTCCGGACGAACACTGAAGCTTTCTTT.

The chain carries TRBV30 and TRBJ2-1; TRBD2 agrees at 9 bases. The germline gives CDR1 GTSNPN, CDR2 SVGIG (reference sequence). V shed 5 bases and J 6 bases; nucleotides not matched to a gene: 11. The CDR3 consists of 15 residues. CDR3 residues: CAWDPVAGVGNEQFF. CDR3 bases: TGTGCCTGGGACCCTGTAGCGGGAGTAGGCAATGAGCAGTTCTTC.

The chain has TRBV6-2 or TRBV6-3 and TRBJ2-4, with a weak D call TRBD1 (6 bases). Germline values: CDR1 MNHEY, CDR2 SVGEGT. The V gene lost 5 bases and the J gene lost 0 bases, with 17 bases spanning the gap. This CDR3 spans 17 amino acids. In nucleotides, the CDR3 is TGTGCCAGCAGTCACAGACAGGTCCGGACAGCCAAAAACATTCAGTACTTC. Amino acid sequence: CASSHRQVRTAKNIQYF.

The chain carries TRBV20-1 and TRBJ2-3; maybe TRBD2 (7 bases). V was clipped by 8 bases and J by 2 bases, with 14 bases between them. The CDR3 runs to 13 residues. Germline V gene sequence: CDR1 DFQATT, CDR2 SNEGSKA (reference sequence). CDR3 loop: CSTTGGFTDTQYF. CDR3 coding DNA: TGCAGTACAACGGGGGGCTTCACAGATACGCAGTATTTT.

This clonotype has a handful of counts. The CDR3 protein is CASSYGAYRGRETQYF. The CDR3 bases are TGTGCCAGCAGTTACGGTGCCTACAGGGGTCGAGAGACCCAGTACTTC. The chain employs TRBV6-2 or TRBV6-3 and TRBJ2-5; TRBD1 aligns across 7 bases. V trimming: 2 bases; J trimming: 4 bases; junction bases outside the gene matches: 10. This CDR3 contains 16 residues. Germline V lookup: CDR1 MNHEY, CDR2 SVGEGT.

The genes are TRBV20-1 and TRBJ1-1, with TRBD1 identical over 7 bases. This CDR3 contains 15 residues. V lost 2 bases and J lost 0; bases outside the gene matches: 6. Germline CDR1 reads DFQATT; CDR2 reads SNEGSKA (reference sequence). Here the CDR3 DNA reads TGCAGTGCTAGAAGGGACAGTTTCATGAACACTGAAGCTTTCTTT. Protein sequence: CSARRDSFMNTEAFF.

This clonotype appeared once. V usage is TRBV6-5 and J usage is TRBJ2-7, with 12 bases that match TRBD2. Germline trimming cut 0 bases from V and 2 bases from J; bases unmatched to any gene: 2. The CDR3 runs 16 residues. CDR1 and CDR2 (germline): MNHEY, SVGAGI. CDR3 protein: CASSYSTSGRPYEQYF. CDR3 in DNA: TGTGCCAGCAGTTACTCGACTAGCGGGAGACCCTACGAGCAGTACTTC.

This clonotype was picked up a small number of times. The chain couples TRBV2 to TRBJ2-7, with TRBD2 identical over 11 bases. After removal of 8 bases from V and 3 bases from J, the junction contained 12 bases not matched to a gene. The CDR3 runs 16 residues. Per the germline V gene, CDR1 is SNHLY and CDR2 is FYNNEI. CDR3 sequence (DNA): TGTGCCAGCCGACAAGGCCCGGGACTAGCGGACTACGAGCAGTACTTC. As protein: CASRQGPGLADYEQYF.

The chain employs TRBV29-1 and TRBJ1-2; a possible D gene is TRBD1 (5 bases). Germline V gives CDR1 SQVTM, CDR2 ANQGSEA. This CDR3 has 12 amino acids. Trimming cost V 5 bases and J 5 bases, with 12 bases left between them. The CDR3, as DNA: TGCAGCGTTACCGGGACGGGATATGGCTACACCTTC. As protein: CSVTGTGYGYTF.

The chain is built from TRBV7-2 and TRBJ2-7; 7 bases align to TRBD1. CDR1 is SGHTA and CDR2 is FQGNSA in the germline V gene. V lost 8 bases to trimming and J lost 5 bases; unmatched junction nucleotides: 12. This CDR3 region has 14 residues. The CDR3 DNA reads as TGTGCCAGCTCCTTGGACAGGCCTGTAGACGAGCAGTACTTC. Its protein product is CASSLDRPVDEQYF.

This clonotype was detected ten times or more. CDR3 residues: CASSLLAETQYF. In DNA, the CDR3 is TGCGCCAGCAGCTTGCTGGCAGAGACCCAGTACTTC. The chain couples TRBV5-1 to TRBJ2-5; D gene uncertain. Germline loops: CDR1 SGHRS, CDR2 YFSETQ. Trimming stripped 1 base from V and 4 bases from J, with 5 bases between. CDR3 length equals 12 residues.

There are many counts of this clonotype. This sequence joins TRBV12-3 or TRBV12-4 and TRBJ1-2; D not certain. Trimming cost V 2 bases and J 1 base, with 8 bases left between them. The CDR3 contains 14 residues. The chain's CDR3 is CASSLRQSNYGYTF. DNA of the CDR3: TGTGCCAGCAGTTTAAGGCAAAGTAACTATGGCTACACCTTC.